This entry features one T cell receptor (beta chain) sequence. The junction differs from germline at one of its ends, possibly a read error. The sample comes from a study of blood T cell repertoires in COVID-19. About the research overall: The origin of the acute and convalescent COVID-19 samples was the United States, Italy and Spain. PBMCs, B-cell-depleted T cells, or T cells provided the cDNA or gDNA that made up the material.

Per the original methods: Nucleated cell counts were estimated from reference gene primer amplification. TCRdb's copy holds only in-frame clones and misses some; the assay was immunoSEQ multiplex PCR. V, J and clone size were drawn from that table, and D and trimming were deduced from the DNA. The sample yields about 240,000 clones, approximately 85% seen once. The CDR3 length is 12 residues. Germline loops: CDR1 SSHAT, CDR2 FNYEAQ (reference sequence). Sequenced material: peripheral blood. The chain is built from TRBV7-7 and TRBJ2-3; D is uncertain. The sequence was obtained from a woman in her 70s with acute or convalescent COVID-19. The CDR3 is CASSPLGDTQYF. As DNA, the CDR3 is TGTGCTAGCAGCCCACTCGGAGATACGCAGTATTTT. The full variable domain, in which reference TRBV7-7 and TRBJ2-3 provide the parts outside the CDR3, is GAGVSQSPRYKVTKRGQDVTLRCDPISSHATLYWYQQALGQGPEFLTYFNYEAQPDKSGLPSDRFSAERPEGSISTLTIQRTEQRDSAMYRCASSPLGDTQYFGPGTRLTVL.